Presented here are 24 T cell receptor beta chains from one specimen sequenced in a study of blood T cell repertoires in COVID-19. Some clones are missing from TCRdb's copy, which holds only in-frame ones; the method was immunoSEQ multiplex PCR. This sample has roughly 290,000 clones; around four fifths occur once, and the top ten carry over 3.5%. The sample taken for sequencing was peripheral blood. The origin of the receptors is a woman between 45 and 60 years old with active or convalescent COVID-19.

The chain carries TRBV7-2 and TRBJ1-3; a possible D gene is TRBD1 (6 bases). The CDR3 sequence is 16 residues long. Germline V gene data show CDR1 as SGHTA and CDR2 as FQGNSA. Between the trimmed V and J ends, which lost 2 bases and 9 bases, there was a span of 20 bases. The CDR3 loop is CASSLNSPGVGGTIYF. Here the CDR3 DNA reads TGTGCCAGCAGCTTAAATAGTCCAGGGGTAGGAGGCACCATATATTTT. The variable domain in full, completed from reference TRBV7-2 and TRBJ1-3, reads GAGVSQSPSNKVTEKGKDVELRCDPISGHTALYWYRQSLGQGLEFLIYFQGNSAPDKSGLPSDRFSAERTGGSVSTLTIQRTQQEDSAVYLCASSLNSPGVGGTIYFGEGSWLTVV.

The chain combines TRBV4-2 with TRBJ1-2; D possibly corresponds to TRBD1 (5 bases). Germline V gives CDR1 LGHNA, CDR2 YNFKEQ. CDR3 length: 14 amino acids. Trimming left V 0 bases short and J 8 bases short, with 13 bases between. The DNA of the CDR3 is TGTGCCAGCAGCCAAGAGGGCAGGGCGTGGGGCTACACCTTC. Translation: CASSQEGRAWGYTF.

The chain uses TRBV3-1 (or the pseudogene TRBV3-2) and TRBJ2-7; TRBD1 matches 7 bases. Germline V lookup: CDR1 LGHDT, CDR2 YNNKEL (reference sequence). V lost 0 bases to trimming and J lost 1 base; unmatched junction nucleotides: 3. The CDR3 loop spans 15 amino acids. This chain's CDR3 is CASSQDRTGSYEQYF. The CDR3 DNA sequence: TGTGCCAGCAGCCAAGATAGGACAGGTTCCTACGAGCAGTACTTC.

The chain combines TRBV27 with TRBJ2-7; 8 bases fit TRBD1. Germline V lookup: CDR1 MNHEY, CDR2 SMNVEV (reference sequence). V lost 8 bases, J lost 4 bases, and 7 bases stayed unmatched. The CDR3 totals 13 residues. The CDR3 loop is CASAIQGVYEQYF. For the CDR3, the DNA is TGTGCCAGCGCTATACAGGGGGTTTACGAGCAGTACTTC.

This clone occurred a few times. The chain couples TRBV6-5 to TRBJ1-2; 9 nucleotides line up with TRBD1. The CDR3 is 15 amino acids. The V gene end was trimmed by 0 bases and the J gene end by 7 bases; junction bases not matched to a gene: 6. Per germline, CDR1 MNHEY and CDR2 SVGAGI. The CDR3 region is CASSYSGTGIFGYTF. The CDR3 nucleotides are TGTGCCAGCAGTTACTCGGGGACAGGGATATTTGGCTACACCTTC.

Here the CDR3 DNA reads TGTGCCAGCAGCCCGCAGAATGAAAAACTGTTTTTT. Translation: CASSPQNEKLFF. The genes are TRBV7-9 and TRBJ1-4; D is undetermined. This CDR3 is 12 amino acids long. Trimming cost V 5 bases and J 5 bases, with 6 bases left between them. Germline CDR1 SEHNR, CDR2 FQNEAQ (reference sequence).

This clone is a singleton in its sample. The V gene is TRBV10-3, the J gene TRBJ2-1, with 15 bases fitting TRBD2. Germline CDR1 is ENHRY and CDR2 is SYGVKD. This CDR3 has 19 amino acids. Losses at the gene ends were 10 bases for V and 5 bases for J; bases not matched to a gene: 18. The CDR3 region has the DNA TGTGCCACCAAAACCCAATTTGGACTAGCGGGAGGGCCTGACAATGAGCAGTTCTTC. This codes for CATKTQFGLAGGPDNEQFF.

This chain links TRBV3-1 (or the pseudogene TRBV3-2) with TRBJ2-7, with a possible D match to TRBD1 (5 bases). The CDR3 is made up of 16 amino acids. The V gene lost 0 bases and the J gene lost 1 base, with 13 bases spanning the gap. Per the germline V gene, CDR1 is LGHDT and CDR2 is YNNKEL (reference sequence). DNA for the CDR3: TGTGCCAGCAGCCAAGACCCGACAGCCGTTTCCTACGAGCAGTACTTC. Its protein is CASSQDPTAVSYEQYF.

The chain has TRBV4-2 and TRBJ1-2; 9 positions match TRBD1. Germline CDR1 is LGHNA and CDR2 is YNFKEQ. V shed 0 bases, J shed 7 bases, and the junction held 6 bases outside the gene matches. CDR3 length: 15 amino acids. The chain's CDR3 is CASSQEGGQGGGYTF. The CDR3 bases are TGTGCCAGCAGCCAAGAGGGGGGACAGGGAGGTGGCTACACCTTC.

The chain carries TRBV7-9 and TRBJ1-2; no reliable D call. Between the trimmed V and J ends, which lost 3 bases and 5 bases, there was a span of 16 bases. The CDR3 covers 15 residues. Germline V gives CDR1 SEHNR, CDR2 FQNEAQ (reference sequence). CDR3 loop: CASSLHTSLIYGYTF. CDR3 sequence (DNA): TGTGCCAGCAGCTTGCACACATCCTTGATTTATGGCTACACCTTC.

The chain recombines TRBV3-1 (or the pseudogene TRBV3-2) with TRBJ2-4; 7 bases fit TRBD1. This CDR3 contains 18 residues. The trim removed 4 bases at V and 0 bases at J, leaving 12 bases unmatched. Germline V CDR1 and CDR2: LGHDT, YNNKEL (reference sequence). The CDR3 DNA follows: TGTGCCAGCAGCCCCGCGTGGGACAGCGTAGTAGCCAAAAACATTCAGTACTTC. Residues: CASSPAWDSVVAKNIQYF.

This clone turned up a few times. The chain couples TRBV19 to TRBJ2-7, with D possibly matching TRBD1 (6 bases). Trimming stripped 4 bases from V and 6 bases from J, with 22 bases between. Germline V gene sequence: CDR1 LNHDA, CDR2 SQIVND (reference sequence). The CDR3 extends over 16 amino acids. CDR3 nucleotide sequence: TGTGCCAGTAGTACCCTAACAGGGTTACGCGGAAGCGAGCAGTACTTC. Its protein is CASSTLTGLRGSEQYF.

V usage is TRBV7-9 and J usage is TRBJ1-1; 11 bases fit TRBD1. The CDR3 spans 16 residues. The V gene end was trimmed by 2 bases and the J gene end by 5 bases; junction bases not matched to a gene: 7. From germline, CDR1 is SEHNR and CDR2 FQNEAQ (reference sequence). The CDR3 sequence is CASSLRDRGKVTEAFF. The CDR3 bases are TGTGCCAGCAGCTTACGGGACAGGGGGAAGGTGACTGAAGCTTTCTTT.

V gene TRBV15 combines with J gene TRBJ2-6; D unresolved. The CDR3 is 12 residues long. Trimming took off 8 bases at V and 0 bases at J, with 2 bases between the two ends. Germline V lookup: CDR1 LNHNV, CDR2 YYDKDF (reference sequence). CDR3 loop: CATLSGANVLTF. CDR3 DNA: TGTGCCACCCTCTCTGGGGCCAACGTCCTGACTTTC.

This chain's CDR3 is CASSTGNQPQHF. CDR3 nucleotide sequence: TGTGCCAGCAGTACAGGCAATCAGCCCCAGCATTTT. The chain uses TRBV12-3 or TRBV12-4 and TRBJ1-5; D remains ambiguous. This CDR3 is 12 amino acids long. V gave up 5 bases and J gave up 2 bases, with 4 bases separating them.

This clone was recorded a few times. The V gene is TRBV27, the J gene TRBJ2-1; the D gene is possibly TRBD2 (6 bases). Trimming left V 0 bases short and J 10 bases short, with 13 bases between. The V gene's germline CDR1 is MNHEY and CDR2 SMNVEV (reference sequence). The CDR3 totals 14 residues. The DNA of the CDR3 is TGTGCCAGCAGTTTATCGGGACTTAAACGGGAGCAGTTCTTC. Encoded protein: CASSLSGLKREQFF.

The chain carries TRBV30 and TRBJ2-2; 12 nucleotides agree with TRBD2. The CDR3 runs 16 residues. Germline CDR1 and CDR2: GTSNPN and SVGIG (reference sequence). Losses at the gene ends were 1 base for V and 5 bases for J; bases not matched to a gene: 5. CDR3 coding DNA: TGTGCCTGGAGTGCCACTAGCGGGAGGAAAACCGGGGAGCTGTTTTTT. Translation: CAWSATSGRKTGELFF.

This clone was seen a handful of times. This chain joins TRBV9 and TRBJ2-7, with D perhaps matching TRBD2 (6 bases). The CDR3 is made up of 15 amino acids. CDR1 SGDLS and CDR2 YYNGEE come from the germline V gene. V lost 2 bases and J 2 bases, leaving 14 bases between the germline ends. CDR3 sequence (DNA): TGTGCCAGCAGCGTTGACGGGGGAACCCCCTACGAGCAGTACTTC. Protein product: CASSVDGGTPYEQYF.

V usage is TRBV3-1 (or the pseudogene TRBV3-2) and J usage is TRBJ2-7; 7 bases are a match to TRBD2. Germline CDR1 LGHDT, CDR2 YNNKEL (reference sequence). CDR3 length: 14 amino acids. V trimming: 4 bases; J trimming: 6 bases; junction bases outside the gene matches: 9. The CDR3: CASSLGLGTGEQYF. The CDR3 DNA reads TGTGCCAGCAGCCTAGGACTAGGCACGGGCGAGCAGTACTTC.

The V call is TRBV19, the J call TRBJ1-4, with no clear D. Per the germline V gene, CDR1 is LNHDA and CDR2 is SQIVND (reference sequence). The length of the CDR3 is 15 residues. V was cut by 4 bases and J by 3 bases, with 12 bases left in between. The DNA for the CDR3 is TGTGCCAGTAGTAACCGAGGGAGGGCTAATGAAAAACTGTTTTTT. Translated: CASSNRGRANEKLFF.

V is TRBV6-1 and J is TRBJ2-7; D gene ambiguous. Germline V gene sequence: CDR1 MNHNS, CDR2 SASEGT. The CDR3 runs 14 residues. The ends were cut back, 1 base at V and 0 bases at J, with 7 bases in the middle. The CDR3 spells CASSEVTFSYEQYF. In DNA form, the CDR3 reads TGTGCCAGCAGTGAAGTGACATTCTCCTACGAGCAGTACTTC.

The genes are TRBV28 and TRBJ2-7; 9 bases line up with TRBD1. This CDR3 spans 15 amino acids. Germline CDR1 MDHEN, CDR2 SYDVKM. Trimming at V came to 5 bases and at J to 1 base, leaving 6 bases not matched to a gene. The CDR3 DNA is TGTGCCAGCAGTCCTTGGGACAGGGTTTCCTACGAGCAGTACTTC. This translates into CASSPWDRVSYEQYF.

The genes are TRBV5-1 and TRBJ2-1; D is perhaps TRBD1 (6 bases). Germline V lookup: CDR1 SGHRS, CDR2 YFSETQ. There are 16 residues in the CDR3. V dropped 0 bases and J dropped 8 bases, with 18 bases sitting between them. CDR3 DNA sequence: TGCGCCAGCAGCTTGGTCGGCAGGTCAGGGGCCGATGAGCAGTTCTTC. Protein sequence: CASSLVGRSGADEQFF.

CDR3 in amino acids: CASSRGTGQPQHF. Written as DNA, the CDR3 is TGTGCCAGCTCAAGGGGGACAGGTCAGCCCCAGCATTTT. The rearrangement links TRBV18 to TRBJ1-5; 8 nucleotides agree with TRBD1. The CDR3 is 13 residues long. CDR1 is KGHSH and CDR2 is LQKENI in the germline V gene. Trimming at V came to 5 bases and at J to 6 bases, leaving 3 bases not matched to a gene.